This T cell receptor beta chain was observed in a study of response to subunit inactivated influenza vaccine. A single record per CDR3 protein comes from TCRdb applying MiXCR to the RT-PCR reads. Of under 850,000 distinct CDR3 sequences in the sample, 18% were seen once. This clonotype appeared a few times. Its target is not known. This CDR3 has 15 amino acids. Germline lookup yields CDR1 SGDLS and CDR2 YYNGEE. J gave up 5 bases and V 5 bases, and 6 bases lay outside the gene matches. Study-level findings and limits: Few new T cells, the authors suggested, are recruited by each seasonal influenza vaccination.

The sample here was PBMCs from blood, taken 4 to 6 days after vaccination. This sequence joins TRBV9 and TRBJ2-3; the match to TRBD2 covers 12 bases. The TCR was taken from a man aged 45-65 years who received an inactivated influenza vaccine. CDR3 DNA sequence: TGTGCCAGCAGTGCTGGGACTAGCGGGTTAGATACGCAGTATTTT. Translation: CASSAGTSGLDTQYF.